This T cell receptor beta chain appears in the sequencing data of a study of blood T cell repertoires in COVID-19. Authors' methods: Counts of nucleated cells, estimated from reference gene primer amplification, were obtained. Measured with immunoSEQ multiplex PCR; TCRdb has only the in-frame clones, and not every one. Clonal size and the V and J genes are those of that table, whereas D and trimming came from the DNA. Of fewer than 250,000 clones in the sample, 70% to 85% were seen once. The sequencing input was peripheral blood. The source is a woman of 80 years or more with acute or convalescent COVID-19.

CDR3 region: CASSSGQGAEDTEAFF. The CDR3 DNA reads as TGCGCCAGCAGCTCAGGACAGGGGGCTGAGGACACTGAAGCTTTCTTT. The rearrangement uses TRBV5-1 and TRBJ1-1, with 11 bases fitting TRBD1. The CDR3 has 16 residues. CDR1 is SGHRS and CDR2 is YFSETQ in the germline V gene. The J segment lost 3 bases and the V segment lost 3 bases, leaving 7 bases of the junction unmatched.